This T cell receptor beta chain was observed in a study of cytomegalovirus exposure and HLA in healthy donors. Turning to the study itself: A previous analysis identified 100 million or so unique TCR beta sequences derived from some 200 million T cells.

The primer mix had 60 Vbeta and 13 Jbeta primers. Sequencing used immunoSEQ multiplex PCR; TCRdb keeps in-frame clones, though not all of them. The specimen's table records 95,000 to 150,000 clones. The length of the CDR3 is 15 residues. Germline CDR1 reads LGHNA; CDR2 reads YNFKEQ. The V and J ends lost 0 bases and 7 bases respectively, with 15 bases between them. Details on this clone: Its antigen remains unknown.

Broader study findings: In an earlier analysis, productive rearrangement rates for most beta V segments clustered near 90% or 30%. As a later analysis showed, several of the most significant clusters appeared to be linked to common viral pathogens.

The sequenced material came from PBMCs. This sequence originates from a man aged 40-49 years in good health and CMV-seronegative. The chain carries TRBV4-2 and TRBJ1-2; D is ambiguous. The CDR3 spells CASSQDSPRFRGYTF. The CDR3 region has the DNA TGTGCCAGCAGCCAAGATTCCCCTAGATTCCGTGGCTACACCTTC.